Presented here are 21 T cell receptor beta chains from one specimen sequenced in a study of T cell repertoires and Cas9 in healthy adults. Here immunoSEQ multiplex PCR was the method, and the copy in TCRdb shows in-frame clones only, minus some. The sample holds 20,000 to 25,000 clones, under 95% seen once. Sequenced input: CD4+ effector T cells (CD127+, CD25-, CD137-, CD154-) from PBMCs; culture status not recorded. The origin of the receptors is a human donor in good health.

The chain carries TRBV5-4 and TRBJ1-3; unclear D gene. The V and J ends lost 0 bases and 0 bases respectively, with 7 bases between them. Germline V gene lookup returns CDR1 SGHNT and CDR2 YYREEE (reference sequence). The length of the CDR3 is 15 residues. CDR3 nucleotides: TGTGCCAGCAGCTTGGACGCTTCCTCTGGAAACACCATATATTTT. Translating it yields CASSLDASSGNTIYF.

The rearrangement joins TRBV7-9 to TRBJ2-2; 7 bases fit TRBD1. The CDR3 length is 15 residues. Germline V lookup: CDR1 SEHNR, CDR2 FQNEAQ (reference sequence). Trimming removed 5 bases from V and 0 bases from J; junction bases left unmatched: 3. The CDR3, as DNA: TGTGCCAGCAGCAGAGGGACAGCGAACACCGGGGAGCTGTTTTTT. Amino acid sequence: CASSRGTANTGELFF.

The count of this clone is one. The CDR3 sequence is CASSLGRRGTLYSNEQFF. The CDR3 nucleotides read TGCGCCAGCAGCTTGGGTCGGAGGGGGACACTCTATTCAAATGAGCAGTTCTTC. The chain joins TRBV5-1 to TRBJ2-1; D tentatively reads TRBD1 or TRBD2 (6 bases each). Trimming stripped 0 bases from V and 7 bases from J, with 23 bases between. Germline V gives CDR1 SGHRS, CDR2 YFSETQ. This CDR3 spans 18 amino acids.

The chain couples TRBV25-1 to TRBJ2-7; the match to TRBD1 covers 7 bases. In germline, CDR1 is MGHDK, CDR2 SYGVNS. CDR3 size: 14 residues. Trimming cost V 4 bases and J 3 bases; bases outside gene matches: 6. In nucleotides, the CDR3 is TGTGCCAGCAGTGCAATACAGGGGAGCTACGAGCAGTACTTC. Translating gives CASSAIQGSYEQYF.

This clone was recorded only once. This chain uses TRBV18 with TRBJ2-7, with D tentatively TRBD1 or TRBD2 (5 bases each). This CDR3 has 12 residues. The V gene lost 2 bases and the J gene lost 3 bases, with 5 bases spanning the gap. The germline gives CDR1 KGHSH, CDR2 LQKENI. CDR3 nucleotide sequence: TGTGCCAGCTCACCAGGGGGCTACGAGCAGTACTTC. Protein sequence: CASSPGGYEQYF.

The chain couples TRBV2 to TRBJ1-3; D call uncertain. The CDR3 runs to 13 residues. The germline V gene encodes CDR1 SNHLY and CDR2 FYNNEI. The V end was cut by 5 bases, the J end by 3 bases, with 8 bases between. The CDR3 DNA sequence: TGTGCCAGCAGTTGGGGTCTTGGAAACACCATATATTTT. Its protein product is CASSWGLGNTIYF.

The chain couples TRBV4-1 to TRBJ1-1; D remains unclear. The germline V and J ends were trimmed by 1 base and 6 bases, with 12 bases remaining between them. The CDR3 runs 14 residues. CDR1 is MGHRA and CDR2 is YSYEKL in the germline V gene. The CDR3 nucleotides are TGCGCCAGCAGCCAAGCCTCTGGGAGGGCTGAAGCTTTCTTT. Protein sequence: CASSQASGRAEAFF.

The rearrangement uses TRBV5-1 and TRBJ1-2; D unclear. V shed 2 bases and J shed 0 bases, with 5 bases lying between them. There are 13 residues in the CDR3. CDR1 and CDR2 (germline): SGHRS, YFSETQ. CDR3 loop: CASSFEPNYGYTF. The DNA for the CDR3 is TGCGCCAGCAGCTTTGAGCCTAACTATGGCTACACCTTC.

V usage is TRBV5-1 and J usage is TRBJ2-3; 8 nucleotides agree with TRBD2. The CDR3 spans 17 residues. Trimming took 7 bases from V and 3 from J; bases not matched to a gene: 16. Germline CDR1 reads SGHRS; CDR2 reads YFSETQ. CDR3 bases: TGCGCCAGCGGACAGCGGGGGCCAAAGACGCGGACAGATACGCAGTATTTT. Protein sequence: CASGQRGPKTRTDTQYF.

The genes are TRBV7-2 and TRBJ2-2, with 8 bases aligning to TRBD1. CDR3 length equals 15 residues. The germline CDR1 and CDR2 sequences are SGHTA and FQGNSA. J lost 4 bases, V lost 5 bases, and 6 bases had no gene match. CDR3 region: CASSLTGASTGELFF. DNA for the CDR3: TGTGCCAGCAGCCTGACAGGGGCTAGCACCGGGGAGCTGTTTTTT.

The chain joins TRBV6-5 to TRBJ1-1; D might be TRBD1 (6 bases). Germline lookup yields CDR1 MNHEY and CDR2 SVGAGI. V shed 2 bases and J shed 2 bases, with 15 bases lying between them. The CDR3 has 16 residues. DNA of the CDR3: TGTGCCAGCAGTTACGCCTCGACAGGAAGTAACACTGAAGCTTTCTTT. Encoded protein: CASSYASTGSNTEAFF.

The chain couples TRBV27 to TRBJ1-2, with D perhaps matching TRBD1 (6 bases). Germline assignment: CDR1 MNHEY and CDR2 SMNVEV (reference sequence). The CDR3 sequence is 16 residues long. Trimming removed 0 bases from V and 2 bases from J, with 13 bases in between. This CDR3 is CASSLSSGALNYGYTF. The CDR3 DNA sequence: TGTGCCAGCAGTTTATCTTCAGGGGCGTTAAACTATGGCTACACCTTC.

The CDR3 DNA reads TGTGCCAGCAGTTTATCTCCAGGGACGGCCGGTGAAAAACTGTTTTTT. Amino acid sequence: CASSLSPGTAGEKLFF. The chain couples TRBV27 to TRBJ1-4, with D possibly being TRBD1 (5 bases). Germline CDR1 MNHEY, CDR2 SMNVEV (reference sequence). V gave up 0 bases and J gave up 7 bases, with 15 bases separating them. This CDR3 has 16 residues.

The chain has TRBV5-1 and TRBJ1-1, with unresolved D. CDR3 length: 13 amino acids. Germline lookup yields CDR1 SGHRS and CDR2 YFSETQ. V lost 1 base and J lost 4, with 8 bases in between. CDR3 bases: TGCGCCAGCAGCTTGCAGGTTGGCACTGAAGCTTTCTTT. Translation gives CASSLQVGTEAFF. Variable domain in full (rest from reference TRBV5-1 and TRBJ1-1): KAGVTQTPRYLIKTRGQQVTLSCSPISGHRSVSWYQQTPGQGLQFLFEYFSETQRNKGNFPGRFSGRQFSNSRSEMNVSTLELGDSALYLCASSLQVGTEAFFGQGTRLTVV.

The rearrangement uses TRBV11-2 and TRBJ2-6; no reliable D call. V was cut by 1 base and J by 6 bases, with 4 bases left in between. CDR1 and CDR2 from the germline V gene are SGHAT and FQNNGV. CDR3 length equals 13 residues. The CDR3 region has the DNA TGTGCCAGCAGCTTAGGAGTGGCCAACGTCCTGACTTTC. This encodes CASSLGVANVLTF.

Written as DNA, the CDR3 is TGTGCCAGCAGAAGTTTGCCCTGGTACGAGCAGTACTTC. Protein product: CASRSLPWYEQYF. The gene calls are TRBV6-5 and TRBJ2-7; no reliable D call. CDR1 is MNHEY and CDR2 is SVGAGI in the germline V gene. The CDR3 runs 13 residues. Trimming stripped 6 bases from V and 4 bases from J, with 13 bases between.

This clone was found a few times. This chain joins TRBV7-9 and TRBJ2-2; TRBD1 aligns across 9 bases. V lost 4 bases to trimming and J lost 5 bases; unmatched junction nucleotides: 2. CDR1 is SEHNR, CDR2 FQNEAQ, per germline (reference sequence). The CDR3 has 14 residues. CDR3 DNA sequence: TGTGCCAGCAGCTGGACAGGGGCGACCGGGGAGCTGTTTTTT. This encodes CASSWTGATGELFF.

This clone was observed a few times. The chain recombines TRBV5-5 with TRBJ2-3; the D gene is possibly TRBD1 (6 bases). The CDR3 contains 14 residues. Germline loops: CDR1 SGHKS, CDR2 YYEKEE (reference sequence). V dropped 2 bases and J dropped 1 base, with 8 bases sitting between them. CDR3 coding DNA: TGTGCCAGCAGCTTTGACAGGCGCACAGATACGCAGTATTTT. Translation: CASSFDRRTDTQYF. The full variable domain, rest sourced from reference TRBV5-5 and TRBJ2-3, is DAGVTQSPTHLIKTRGQQVTLRCSPISGHKSVSWYQQVLGQGPQFIFQYYEKEERGRGNFPDRFSARQFPNYSSELNVNALLLGDSALYLCASSFDRRTDTQYFGPGTRLTVL.

This chain uses TRBV11-2 with TRBJ2-7; 9 nucleotides align to TRBD1. CDR3 length equals 16 residues. The J segment lost 2 bases and the V segment lost 0 bases, leaving 5 bases of the junction unmatched. Germline CDR1 SGHAT, CDR2 FQNNGV. DNA for the CDR3: TGTGCCAGCAGCTTAGAAGGGGACAGGGTCACCTACGAGCAGTACTTC. Its translation is CASSLEGDRVTYEQYF.

The chain combines TRBV10-3 with TRBJ1-3; no clear D gene. V shed 4 bases and J shed 3 bases, with 19 bases lying between them. Per the germline V gene, CDR1 is ENHRY and CDR2 is SYGVKD. The CDR3 extends over 17 amino acids. This chain's CDR3 is CAISGGVAGFGGNTIYF. As DNA, the CDR3 is TGTGCCATCAGTGGGGGAGTTGCGGGCTTCGGTGGAAACACCATATATTTT.

This chain connects TRBV5-1 to TRBJ1-4; 10 bases are shared with TRBD1. CDR3 length equals 16 residues. J was trimmed by 4 bases and V by 4 bases; bases with no gene match: 7. In germline, CDR1 is SGHRS, CDR2 YFSETQ. This CDR3 reads CASSIGQGVFNEKLFF. In nucleotides, the CDR3 is TGCGCCAGCAGCATTGGACAGGGGGTTTTTAATGAAAAACTGTTTTTT.